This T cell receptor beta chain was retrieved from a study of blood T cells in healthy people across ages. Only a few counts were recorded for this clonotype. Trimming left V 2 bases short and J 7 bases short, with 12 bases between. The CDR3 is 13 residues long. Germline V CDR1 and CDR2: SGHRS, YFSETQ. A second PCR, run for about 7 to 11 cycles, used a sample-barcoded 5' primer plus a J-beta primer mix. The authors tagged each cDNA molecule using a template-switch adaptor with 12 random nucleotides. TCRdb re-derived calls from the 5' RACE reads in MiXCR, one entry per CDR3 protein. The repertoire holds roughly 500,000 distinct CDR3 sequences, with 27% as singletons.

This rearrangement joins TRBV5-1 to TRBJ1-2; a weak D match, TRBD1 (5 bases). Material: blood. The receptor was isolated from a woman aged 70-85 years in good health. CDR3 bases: TGCGCCAGCAGCTTTCAGGGTAGTTCTGGCTACACCTTC. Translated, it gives CASSFQGSSGYTF. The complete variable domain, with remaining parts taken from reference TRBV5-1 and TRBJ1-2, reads KAGVTQTPRYLIKTRGQQVTLSCSPISGHRSVSWYQQTPGQGLQFLFEYFSETQRNKGNFPGRFSGRQFSNSRSEMNVSTLELGDSALYLCASSFQGSSGYTFGSGTRLTVV.